This T cell receptor beta chain was sequenced in a study of Graves' ophthalmopathy and Graves' hyperthyroidism. CDR3 regions of TCR beta were amplified from RNA transcripts. HTBI primers primed a first-round RT-PCR, and a second-round multiplex PCR followed. TCRdb called the multiplex PCR reads again in MiXCR, with one record for every CDR3 protein. The repertoire has about 600,000 distinct CDR3 sequences, under 40% of them found once; the top ten carry roughly 4.5%. This clonotype was seen more than once but under ten times. Trimming shortened V by 4 bases and J by 7 bases, and 10 bases separated the two germline ends. Germline V gene sequence: CDR1 LGHDT, CDR2 YNNKEL (reference sequence). There are 13 residues in the CDR3.

This receptor was taken from an adult man with Graves' hyperthyroidism. The rearrangement uses TRBV3-1 and TRBJ1-4; tentative D call: TRBD1 (6 bases). Material: peripheral blood or thyroid tissue (not recorded which). CDR3 sequence: CASSPDSFEKLFF. The CDR3 DNA reads as TGTGCCAGCAGCCCGGACAGCTTTGAAAAACTGTTTTTT.